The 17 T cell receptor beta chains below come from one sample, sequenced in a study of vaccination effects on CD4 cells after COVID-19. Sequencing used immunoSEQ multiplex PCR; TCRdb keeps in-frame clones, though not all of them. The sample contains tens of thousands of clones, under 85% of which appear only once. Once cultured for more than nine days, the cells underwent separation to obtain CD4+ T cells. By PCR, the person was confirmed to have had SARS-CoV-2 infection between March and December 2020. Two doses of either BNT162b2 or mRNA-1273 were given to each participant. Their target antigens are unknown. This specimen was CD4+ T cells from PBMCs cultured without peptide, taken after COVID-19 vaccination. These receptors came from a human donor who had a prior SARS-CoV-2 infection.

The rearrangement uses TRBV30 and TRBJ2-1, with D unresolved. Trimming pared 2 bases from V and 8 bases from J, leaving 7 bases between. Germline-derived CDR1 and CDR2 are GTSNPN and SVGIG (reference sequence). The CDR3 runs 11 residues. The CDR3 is CAWSMIHEQFF. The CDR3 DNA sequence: TGTGCCTGGAGTATGATCCATGAGCAGTTCTTC.

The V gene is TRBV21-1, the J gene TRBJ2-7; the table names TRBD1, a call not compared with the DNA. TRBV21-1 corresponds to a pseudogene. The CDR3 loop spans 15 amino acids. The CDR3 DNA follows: TGTGCCAGCAGCAAGCGGCAGGACAGGGTCTGCGAGCAGTACTTC. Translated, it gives CASSKRQDRVCEQYF.

The CDR3 loop is CASSQERYSNQPQHF. The CDR3, as DNA: TGTGCCAGCAGCCAGGAGCGGTATAGCAATCAGCCCCAGCATTTT. J is TRBJ1-5 and V is TRBV5-6; D call uncertain. From germline, CDR1 is SGHDT and CDR2 YYEEEE. The CDR3 has 15 residues. Between the trimmed V and J ends, which lost 4 bases and 0 bases, there was a span of 11 bases.

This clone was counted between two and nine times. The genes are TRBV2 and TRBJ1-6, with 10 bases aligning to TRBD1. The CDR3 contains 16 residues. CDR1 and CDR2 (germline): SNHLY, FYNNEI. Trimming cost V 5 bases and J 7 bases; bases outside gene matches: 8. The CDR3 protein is CASSSETGGLNSPLHF. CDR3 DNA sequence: TGTGCCAGCAGTTCGGAGACAGGGGGCTTGAATTCACCCCTCCACTTT.

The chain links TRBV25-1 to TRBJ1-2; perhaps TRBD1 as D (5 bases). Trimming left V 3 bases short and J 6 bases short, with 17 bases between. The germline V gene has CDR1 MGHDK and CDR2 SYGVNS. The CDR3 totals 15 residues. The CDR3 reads CASSDPGLLGDGYTF. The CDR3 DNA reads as TGTGCCAGCAGTGACCCGGGACTCTTAGGAGATGGCTACACCTTC.

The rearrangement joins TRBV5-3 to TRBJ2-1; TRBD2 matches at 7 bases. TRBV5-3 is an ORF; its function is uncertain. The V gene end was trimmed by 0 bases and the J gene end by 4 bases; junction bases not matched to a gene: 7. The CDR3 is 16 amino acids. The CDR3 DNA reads TGTGCCAGAAGCTTGGGGCTAGCGGACAATTACAATGAGCAGTTCTTC. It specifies CARSLGLADNYNEQFF.

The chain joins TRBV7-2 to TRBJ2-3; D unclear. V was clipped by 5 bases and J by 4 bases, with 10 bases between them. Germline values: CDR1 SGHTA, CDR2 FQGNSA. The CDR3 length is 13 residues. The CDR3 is CASSRVTADTQYF. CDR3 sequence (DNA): TGTGCCAGCAGCCGGGTGACCGCAGATACGCAGTATTTT.

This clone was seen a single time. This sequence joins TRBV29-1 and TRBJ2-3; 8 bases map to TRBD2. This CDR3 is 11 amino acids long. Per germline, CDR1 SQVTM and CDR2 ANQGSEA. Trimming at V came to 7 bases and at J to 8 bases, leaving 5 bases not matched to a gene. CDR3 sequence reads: CSGDSGATQYF. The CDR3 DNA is TGCAGCGGTGATAGCGGGGCTACGCAGTATTTT.

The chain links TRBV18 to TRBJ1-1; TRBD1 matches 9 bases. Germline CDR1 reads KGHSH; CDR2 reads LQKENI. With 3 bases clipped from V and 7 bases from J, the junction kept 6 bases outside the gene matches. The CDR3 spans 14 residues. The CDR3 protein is CASSPRTGAFEAFF. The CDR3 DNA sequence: TGTGCCAGCTCACCCCGGACAGGGGCTTTTGAAGCTTTCTTT.

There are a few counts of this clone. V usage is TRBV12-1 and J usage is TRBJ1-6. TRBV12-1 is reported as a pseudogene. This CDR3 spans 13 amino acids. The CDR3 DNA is TGTGCCAGCAGCTTATCGAGCGATTCACCCCTCCACTTT. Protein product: CASSLSSDSPLHF.

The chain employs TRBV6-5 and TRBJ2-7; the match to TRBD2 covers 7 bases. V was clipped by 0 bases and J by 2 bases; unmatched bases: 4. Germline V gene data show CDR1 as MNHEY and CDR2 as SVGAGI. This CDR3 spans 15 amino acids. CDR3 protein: CASSYSTSYTYEQYF. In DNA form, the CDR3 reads TGTGCCAGCAGTTACTCGACTAGCTATACCTACGAGCAGTACTTC.

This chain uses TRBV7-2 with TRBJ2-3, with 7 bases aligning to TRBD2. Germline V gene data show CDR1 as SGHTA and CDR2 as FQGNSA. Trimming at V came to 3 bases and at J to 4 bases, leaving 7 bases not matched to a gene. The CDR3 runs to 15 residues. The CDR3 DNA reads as TGTGCCAGCAGCTTTATTCGGGGGGTGGCAGATACGCAGTATTTT. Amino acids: CASSFIRGVADTQYF. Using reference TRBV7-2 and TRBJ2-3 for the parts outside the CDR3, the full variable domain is GAGVSQSPSNKVTEKGKDVELRCDPISGHTALYWYRQSLGQGLEFLIYFQGNSAPDKSGLPSDRFSAERTGGSVSTLTIQRTQQEDSAVYLCASSFIRGVADTQYFGPGTRLTVL.

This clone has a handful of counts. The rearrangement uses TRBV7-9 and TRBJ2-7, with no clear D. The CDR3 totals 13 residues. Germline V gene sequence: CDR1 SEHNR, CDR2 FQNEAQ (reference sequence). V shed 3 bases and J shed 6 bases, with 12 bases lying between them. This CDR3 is CASSFGRLVEQYF. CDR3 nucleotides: TGTGCCAGCAGCTTTGGACGGTTGGTCGAGCAGTACTTC.

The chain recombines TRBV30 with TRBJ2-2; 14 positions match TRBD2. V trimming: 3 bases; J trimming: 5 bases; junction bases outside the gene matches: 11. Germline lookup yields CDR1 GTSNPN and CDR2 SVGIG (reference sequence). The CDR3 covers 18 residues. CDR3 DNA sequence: TGTGCCTGGAGACCCGAACGGACTAGCGGGAGGAATACCGGGGAGCTGTTTTTT. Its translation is CAWRPERTSGRNTGELFF.

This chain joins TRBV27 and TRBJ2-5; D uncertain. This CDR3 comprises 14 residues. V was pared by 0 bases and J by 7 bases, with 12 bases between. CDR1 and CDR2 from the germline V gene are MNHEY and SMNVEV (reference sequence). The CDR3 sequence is CASSLSAQPGTQYF. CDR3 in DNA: TGTGCCAGCAGTTTATCGGCCCAACCAGGGACCCAGTACTTC.

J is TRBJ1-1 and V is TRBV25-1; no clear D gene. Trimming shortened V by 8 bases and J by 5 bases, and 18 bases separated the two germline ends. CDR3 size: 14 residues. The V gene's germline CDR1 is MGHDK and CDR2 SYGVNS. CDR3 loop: CASGGNFWGTEAFF. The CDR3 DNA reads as TGTGCCAGCGGTGGTAATTTTTGGGGTACTGAAGCTTTCTTT. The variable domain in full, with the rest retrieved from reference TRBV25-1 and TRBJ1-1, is EADIYQTPRYLVIGTGKKITLECSQTMGHDKMYWYQQDPGMELHLIHYSYGVNSTEKGDLSSESTVSRIRTEHFPLTLESARPSHTSQYLCASGGNFWGTEAFFGQGTRLTVV.

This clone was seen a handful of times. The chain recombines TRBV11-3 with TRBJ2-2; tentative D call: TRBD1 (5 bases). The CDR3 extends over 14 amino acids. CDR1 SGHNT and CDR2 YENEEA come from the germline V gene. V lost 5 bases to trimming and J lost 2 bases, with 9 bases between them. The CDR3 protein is CASSPRANTGELFF. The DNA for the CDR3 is TGTGCCAGCAGCCCCAGGGCCAACACCGGGGAGCTGTTTTTT.